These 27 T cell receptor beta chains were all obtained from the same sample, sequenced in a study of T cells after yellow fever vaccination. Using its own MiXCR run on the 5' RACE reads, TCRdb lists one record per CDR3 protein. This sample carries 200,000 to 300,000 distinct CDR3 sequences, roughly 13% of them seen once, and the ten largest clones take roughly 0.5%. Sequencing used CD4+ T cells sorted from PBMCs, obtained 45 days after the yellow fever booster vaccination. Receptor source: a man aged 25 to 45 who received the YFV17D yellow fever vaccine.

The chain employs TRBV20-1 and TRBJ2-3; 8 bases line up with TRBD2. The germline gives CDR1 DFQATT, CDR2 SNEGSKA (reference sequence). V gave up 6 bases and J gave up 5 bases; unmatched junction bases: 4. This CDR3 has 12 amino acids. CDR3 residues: CSASGGRDTQYF. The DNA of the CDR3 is TGCAGTGCGTCGGGAGGGCGAGATACGCAGTATTTT.

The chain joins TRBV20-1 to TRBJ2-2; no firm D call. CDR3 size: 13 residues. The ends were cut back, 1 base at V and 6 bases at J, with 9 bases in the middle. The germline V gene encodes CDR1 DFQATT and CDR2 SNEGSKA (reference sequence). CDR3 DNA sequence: TGCAGTGCTAGAGCTTTGGGCCCCGGGGAGCTGTTTTTT. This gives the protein CSARALGPGELFF.

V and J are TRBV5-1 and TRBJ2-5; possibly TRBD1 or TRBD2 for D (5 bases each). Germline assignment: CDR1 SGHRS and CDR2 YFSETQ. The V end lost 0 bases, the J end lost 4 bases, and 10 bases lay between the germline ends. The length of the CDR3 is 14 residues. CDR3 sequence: CASSLDMGTETQYF. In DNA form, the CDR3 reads TGCGCCAGCAGCTTGGATATGGGGACAGAGACCCAGTACTTC.

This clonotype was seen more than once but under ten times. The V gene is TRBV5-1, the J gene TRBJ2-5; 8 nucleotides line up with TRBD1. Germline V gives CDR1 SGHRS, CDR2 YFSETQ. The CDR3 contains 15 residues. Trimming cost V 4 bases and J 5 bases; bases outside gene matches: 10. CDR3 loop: CASSGKQGVGETQYF. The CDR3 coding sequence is TGCGCCAGCAGCGGAAAACAGGGGGTCGGGGAGACCCAGTACTTC.

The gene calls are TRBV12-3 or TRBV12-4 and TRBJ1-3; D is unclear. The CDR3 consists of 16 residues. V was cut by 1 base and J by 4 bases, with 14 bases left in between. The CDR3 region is CASSLGKGFPGNTIYF. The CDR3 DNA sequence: TGTGCCAGCAGTTTAGGAAAGGGTTTCCCGGGAAACACCATATATTTT.

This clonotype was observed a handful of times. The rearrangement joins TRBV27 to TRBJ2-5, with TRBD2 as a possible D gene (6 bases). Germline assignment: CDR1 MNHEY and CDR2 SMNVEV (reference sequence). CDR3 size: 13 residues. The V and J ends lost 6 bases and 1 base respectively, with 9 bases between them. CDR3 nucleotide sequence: TGTGCCAGCAGGGATAGCGGCCAAGAGACCCAGTACTTC. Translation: CASRDSGQETQYF.

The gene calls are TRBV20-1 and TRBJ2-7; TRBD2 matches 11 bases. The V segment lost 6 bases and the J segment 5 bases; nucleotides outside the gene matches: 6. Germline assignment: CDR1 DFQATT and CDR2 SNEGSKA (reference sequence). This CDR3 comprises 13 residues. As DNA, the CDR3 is TGCAGTGCCCCGGGACTAGCGGAGAACGAGCAGTACTTC. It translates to CSAPGLAENEQYF.

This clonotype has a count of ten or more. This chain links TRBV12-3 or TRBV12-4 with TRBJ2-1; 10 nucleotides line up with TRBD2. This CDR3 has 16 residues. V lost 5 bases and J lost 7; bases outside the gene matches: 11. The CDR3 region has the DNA TGTGCCAGCAGTCTCCCCTTAGCGGGGGGCGGGAATGAGCAGTTCTTC. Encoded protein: CASSLPLAGGGNEQFF.

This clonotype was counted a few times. The CDR3 spells CASSVQGSWSTGELFF. Written as DNA, the CDR3 is TGTGCCAGCAGCGTCCAGGGGAGTTGGAGCACCGGGGAGCTGTTTTTT. The chain links TRBV7-3 to TRBJ2-2, with D perhaps matching TRBD1 (6 bases). Per the germline V gene, CDR1 is SGHTA and CDR2 is FQGTGA. With 5 bases removed from V and 4 bases from J, the gap between germline ends came to 17 bases. The CDR3 loop spans 16 amino acids. Combining the CDR3 with reference TRBV7-3 and TRBJ2-2 gives the whole variable domain GAGVSQTPSNKVTEKGKYVELRCDPISGHTALYWYRQSLGQGPEFLIYFQGTGAADDSGLPNDRFFAVRPEGSVSTLKIQRTERGDSAVYLCASSVQGSWSTGELFFGEGSRLTVL.

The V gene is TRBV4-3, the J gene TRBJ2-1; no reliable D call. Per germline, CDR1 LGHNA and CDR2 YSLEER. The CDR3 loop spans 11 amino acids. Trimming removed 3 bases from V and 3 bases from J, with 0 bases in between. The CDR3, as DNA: TGCGCCAGCAGCCACTACAATGAGCAGTTCTTC. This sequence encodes CASSHYNEQFF.

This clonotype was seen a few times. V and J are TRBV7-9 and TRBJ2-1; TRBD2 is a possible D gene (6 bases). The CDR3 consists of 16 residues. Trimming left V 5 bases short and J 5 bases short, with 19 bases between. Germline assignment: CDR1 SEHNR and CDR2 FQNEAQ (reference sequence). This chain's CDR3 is CASSALGGTGNNEQFF. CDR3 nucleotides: TGTGCCAGCAGCGCCCTCGGGGGAACGGGCAACAATGAGCAGTTCTTC.

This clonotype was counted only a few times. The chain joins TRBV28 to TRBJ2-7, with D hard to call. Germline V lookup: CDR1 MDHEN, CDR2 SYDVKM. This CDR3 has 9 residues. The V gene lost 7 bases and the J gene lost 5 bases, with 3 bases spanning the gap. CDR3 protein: CASIDEQYF. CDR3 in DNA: TGTGCCAGCATCGACGAGCAGTACTTC.

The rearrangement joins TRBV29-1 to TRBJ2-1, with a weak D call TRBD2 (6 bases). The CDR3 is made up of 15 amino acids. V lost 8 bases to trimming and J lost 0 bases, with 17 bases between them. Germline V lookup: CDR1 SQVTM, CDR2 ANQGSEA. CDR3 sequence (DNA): TGCAGCCTTTCGGGTAGCGGAAGCTCCTACAATGAGCAGTTCTTC. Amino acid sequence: CSLSGSGSSYNEQFF.

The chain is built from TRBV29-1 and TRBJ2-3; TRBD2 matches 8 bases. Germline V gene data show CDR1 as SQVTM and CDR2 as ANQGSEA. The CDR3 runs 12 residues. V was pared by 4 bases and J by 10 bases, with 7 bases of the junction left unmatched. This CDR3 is CSVGSGRLAQYF. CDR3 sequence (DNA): TGCAGCGTTGGCAGCGGGAGACTAGCGCAGTATTTT.

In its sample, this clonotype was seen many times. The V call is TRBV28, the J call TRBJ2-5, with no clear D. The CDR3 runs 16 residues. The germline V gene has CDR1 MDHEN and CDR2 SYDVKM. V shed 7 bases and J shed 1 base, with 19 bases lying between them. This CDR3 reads CASNALNRYPQETQYF. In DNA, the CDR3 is TGTGCCAGCAACGCCCTTAACAGATACCCCCAAGAGACCCAGTACTTC. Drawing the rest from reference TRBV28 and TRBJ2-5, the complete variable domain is DVKVTQSSRYLVKRTGEKVFLECVQDMDHENMFWYRQDPGLGLRLIYFSYDVKMKEKGDIPEGYSVSREKKERFSLILESASTNQTSMYLCASNALNRYPQETQYFGPGTRLLVL.

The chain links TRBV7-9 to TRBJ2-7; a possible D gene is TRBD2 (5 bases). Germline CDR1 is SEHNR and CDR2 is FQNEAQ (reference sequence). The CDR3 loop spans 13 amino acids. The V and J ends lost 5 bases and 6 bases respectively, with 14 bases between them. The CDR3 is CASSHPGSLEQYF. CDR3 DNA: TGTGCCAGCAGCCACCCGGGATCCCTCGAGCAGTACTTC.

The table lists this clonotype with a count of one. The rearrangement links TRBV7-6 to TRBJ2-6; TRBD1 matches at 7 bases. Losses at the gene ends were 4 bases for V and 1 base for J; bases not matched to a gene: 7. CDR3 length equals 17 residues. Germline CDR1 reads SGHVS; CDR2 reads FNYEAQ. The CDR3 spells CASSSRTGGSGANVLTF. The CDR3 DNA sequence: TGTGCCAGCAGCTCAAGGACAGGAGGTTCTGGGGCCAACGTCCTGACTTTC. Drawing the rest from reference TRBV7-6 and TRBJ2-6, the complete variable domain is GAGVSQSPRYKVTKRGQDVALRCDPISGHVSLYWYRQALGQGPEFLTYFNYEAQQDKSGLPNDRFSAERPEGSISTLTIQRTEQRDSAMYRCASSSRTGGSGANVLTFGAGSRLTVL.

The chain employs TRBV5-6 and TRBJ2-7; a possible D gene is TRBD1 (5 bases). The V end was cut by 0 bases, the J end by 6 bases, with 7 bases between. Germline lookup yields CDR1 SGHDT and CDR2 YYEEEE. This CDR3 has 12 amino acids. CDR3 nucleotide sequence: TGTGCCAGCAGCTTGGGCAGGGCCGAGCAGTACTTC. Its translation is CASSLGRAEQYF.

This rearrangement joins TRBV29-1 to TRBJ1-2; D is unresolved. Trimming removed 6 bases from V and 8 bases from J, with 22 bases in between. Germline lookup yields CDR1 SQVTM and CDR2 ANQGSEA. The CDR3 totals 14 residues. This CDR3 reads CSVSRAITPDGYTF. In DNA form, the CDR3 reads TGCAGCGTGAGCCGGGCTATAACCCCGGACGGCTACACCTTC.

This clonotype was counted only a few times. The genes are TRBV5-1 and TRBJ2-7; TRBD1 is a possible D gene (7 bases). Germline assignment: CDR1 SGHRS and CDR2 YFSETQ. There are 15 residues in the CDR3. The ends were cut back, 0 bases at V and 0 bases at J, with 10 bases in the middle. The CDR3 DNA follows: TGCGCCAGCAGCTTGGTGCAGGGGGGCTCCTACGAGCAGTACTTC. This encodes CASSLVQGGSYEQYF.

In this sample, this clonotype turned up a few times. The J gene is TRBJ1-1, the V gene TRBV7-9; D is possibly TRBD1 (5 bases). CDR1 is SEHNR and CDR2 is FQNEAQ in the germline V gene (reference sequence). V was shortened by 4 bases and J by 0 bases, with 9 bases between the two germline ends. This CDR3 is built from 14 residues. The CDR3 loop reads CASSSGTVNTEAFF. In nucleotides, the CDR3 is TGTGCCAGCAGCTCGGGGACGGTGAACACTGAAGCTTTCTTT.

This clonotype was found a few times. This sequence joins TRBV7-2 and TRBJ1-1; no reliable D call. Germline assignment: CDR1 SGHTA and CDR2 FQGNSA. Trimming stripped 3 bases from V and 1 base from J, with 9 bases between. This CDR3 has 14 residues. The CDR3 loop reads CASSFKQRNTEAFF. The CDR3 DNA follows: TGTGCCAGCAGCTTCAAACAGAGGAACACTGAAGCTTTCTTT.

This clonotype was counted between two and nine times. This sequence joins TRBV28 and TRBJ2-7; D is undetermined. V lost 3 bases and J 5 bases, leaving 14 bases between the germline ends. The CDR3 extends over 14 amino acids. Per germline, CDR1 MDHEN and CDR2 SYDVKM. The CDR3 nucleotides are TGTGCCAGCAGTTTGAGTACGGTCAAAGACGAGCAGTACTTC. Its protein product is CASSLSTVKDEQYF.

The CDR3 loop is CASSRDWGMDNEQFF. DNA of the CDR3: TGCGCCAGCAGCAGGGACTGGGGTATGGACAATGAGCAGTTCTTC. The gene calls are TRBV5-1 and TRBJ2-1; D perhaps matches TRBD2 (6 bases). The CDR3 has 15 residues. Germline-derived CDR1 and CDR2 are SGHRS and YFSETQ. V dropped 4 bases and J dropped 5 bases, with 16 bases sitting between them.

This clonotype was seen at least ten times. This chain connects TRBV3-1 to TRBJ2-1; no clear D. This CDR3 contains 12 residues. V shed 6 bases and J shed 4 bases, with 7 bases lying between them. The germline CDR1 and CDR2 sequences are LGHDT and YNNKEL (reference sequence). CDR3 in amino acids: CASSDIYNEQFF. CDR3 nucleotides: TGTGCCAGCAGTGACATATACAATGAGCAGTTCTTC.

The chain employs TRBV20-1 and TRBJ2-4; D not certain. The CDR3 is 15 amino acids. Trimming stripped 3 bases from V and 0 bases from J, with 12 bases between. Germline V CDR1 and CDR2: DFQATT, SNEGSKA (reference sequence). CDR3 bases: TGCAGTGCTAGGACCACTTCGAAAGCCAAAAACATTCAGTACTTC. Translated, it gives CSARTTSKAKNIQYF.

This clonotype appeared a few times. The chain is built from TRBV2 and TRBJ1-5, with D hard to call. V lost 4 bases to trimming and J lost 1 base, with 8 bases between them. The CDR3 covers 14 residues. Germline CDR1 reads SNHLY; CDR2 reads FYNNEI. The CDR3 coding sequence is TGTGCCAGCAGTGGAGACGGGAGCAATCAGCCCCAGCATTTT. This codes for CASSGDGSNQPQHF. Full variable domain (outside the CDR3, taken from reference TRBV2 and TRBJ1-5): EPEVTQTPSHQVTQMGQEVILRCVPISNHLYFYWYRQILGQKVEFLVSFYNNEISEKSEIFDDQFSVERPDGSNFTLKIRSTKLEDSAMYFCASSGDGSNQPQHFGDGTRLSIL.